This TCR beta chain was sequenced during a study of cytomegalovirus exposure and HLA in healthy donors. Overall study findings and caveats: Reports state that TCR beta sequences accurately predicted most subjects' HLA-A and HLA-B alleles. Later analysis revealed greater clonal expansion in HLA-associated TCR beta chains than in equally common others.

The CDR3 length is 13 residues. Germline CDR1 reads SGHRS; CDR2 reads YFSETQ. Trimming cost V 0 bases and J 3 bases, with 6 bases left between them. A multiplex PCR was run with 60 Vbeta primers and 13 Jbeta primers. The protocol was immunoSEQ multiplex PCR, while the TCRdb copy is restricted to in-frame clones and leaves out a portion. The repertoire holds some 140,000 clones, more than 75% seen once, with less than 10% in the top ten. With regard to this clone: Its antigen is undetermined.

This TCR derives from a woman aged 45-65 years in good health and CMV-seropositive. The sample taken for sequencing was PBMCs. This chain uses TRBV5-1 with TRBJ2-5; TRBD2 might be the D (5 bases). The CDR3 region is CASSLGGKETQYF. In DNA form, the CDR3 reads TGCGCCAGCAGCTTGGGAGGGAAAGAGACCCAGTACTTC.